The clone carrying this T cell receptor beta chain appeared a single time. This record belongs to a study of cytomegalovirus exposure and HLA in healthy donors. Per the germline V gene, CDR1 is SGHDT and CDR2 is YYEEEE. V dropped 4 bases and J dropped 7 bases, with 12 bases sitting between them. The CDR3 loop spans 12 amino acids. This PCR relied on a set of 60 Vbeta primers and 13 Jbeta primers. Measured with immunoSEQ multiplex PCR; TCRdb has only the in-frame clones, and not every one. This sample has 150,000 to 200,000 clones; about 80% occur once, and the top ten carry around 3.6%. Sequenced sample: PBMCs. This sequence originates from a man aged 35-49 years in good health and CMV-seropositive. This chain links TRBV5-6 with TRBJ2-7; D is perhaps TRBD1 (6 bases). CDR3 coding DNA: TGTGCCAGCAGCGCAGGGGTGGGAGAGCAGTACTTC. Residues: CASSAGVGEQYF.